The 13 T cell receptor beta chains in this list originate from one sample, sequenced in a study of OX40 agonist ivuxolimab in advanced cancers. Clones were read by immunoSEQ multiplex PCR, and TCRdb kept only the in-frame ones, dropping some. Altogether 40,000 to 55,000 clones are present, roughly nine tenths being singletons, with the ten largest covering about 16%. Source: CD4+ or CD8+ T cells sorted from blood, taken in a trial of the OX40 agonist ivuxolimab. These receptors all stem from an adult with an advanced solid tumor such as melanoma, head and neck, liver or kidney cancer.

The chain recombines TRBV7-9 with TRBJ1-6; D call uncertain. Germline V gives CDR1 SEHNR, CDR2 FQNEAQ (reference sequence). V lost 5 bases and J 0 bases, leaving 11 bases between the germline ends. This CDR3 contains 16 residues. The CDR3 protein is CASSTYKSSYNSPLHF. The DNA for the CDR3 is TGTGCCAGCAGCACATACAAGAGCTCCTATAATTCACCCCTCCACTTT.

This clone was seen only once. The CDR3 DNA sequence: TGTGCCAGCAGCCCATACAGGGTGGAAGTCTATGGCTACACCTTC. Translated: CASSPYRVEVYGYTF. The rearrangement joins TRBV5-6 to TRBJ1-2; the D gene is possibly TRBD1 (6 bases). V gave up 4 bases and J gave up 4 bases, with 17 bases separating them. The germline V gene has CDR1 SGHDT and CDR2 YYEEEE. The CDR3 has 15 residues.

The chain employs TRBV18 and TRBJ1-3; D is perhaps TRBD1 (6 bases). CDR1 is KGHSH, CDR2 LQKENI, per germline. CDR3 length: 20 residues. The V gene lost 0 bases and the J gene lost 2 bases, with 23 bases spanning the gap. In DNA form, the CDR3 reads TGTGCCAGCTCACCACCGAAGGGAGCGTTCGGGGGGGGCCCTGGAAACACCATATATTTT. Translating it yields CASSPPKGAFGGGPGNTIYF.

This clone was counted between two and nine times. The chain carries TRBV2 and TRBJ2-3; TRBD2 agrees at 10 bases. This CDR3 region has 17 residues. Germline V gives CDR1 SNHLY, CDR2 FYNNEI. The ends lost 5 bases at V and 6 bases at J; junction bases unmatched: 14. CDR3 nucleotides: TGTGCCAGCAGTCATCGTACGATTAGCGGGGGGTTGGATACGCAGTATTTT. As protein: CASSHRTISGGLDTQYF. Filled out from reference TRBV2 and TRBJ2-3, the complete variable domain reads EPEVTQTPSHQVTQMGQEVILRCVPISNHLYFYWYRQILGQKVEFLVSFYNNEISEKSEIFDDQFSVERPDGSNFTLKIRSTKLEDSAMYFCASSHRTISGGLDTQYFGPGTRLTVL.

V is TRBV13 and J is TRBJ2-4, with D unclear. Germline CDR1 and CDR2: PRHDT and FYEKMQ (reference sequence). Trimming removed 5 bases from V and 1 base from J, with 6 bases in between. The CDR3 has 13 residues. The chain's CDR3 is CASSPGAKNIQYF. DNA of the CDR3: TGTGCCAGCAGCCCCGGGGCCAAAAACATTCAGTACTTC.

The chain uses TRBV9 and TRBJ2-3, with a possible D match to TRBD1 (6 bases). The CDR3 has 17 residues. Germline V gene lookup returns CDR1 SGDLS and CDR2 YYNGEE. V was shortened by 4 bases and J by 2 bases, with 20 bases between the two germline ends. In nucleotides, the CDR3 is TGTGCCAGCAGCTCAGGGGTCCTAGGCCTAATCACAGATACGCAGTATTTT. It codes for CASSSGVLGLITDTQYF.

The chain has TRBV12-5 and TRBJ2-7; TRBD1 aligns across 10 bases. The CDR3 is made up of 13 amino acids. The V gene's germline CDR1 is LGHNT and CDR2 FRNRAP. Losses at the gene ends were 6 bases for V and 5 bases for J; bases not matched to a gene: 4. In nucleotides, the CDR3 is TGTGCTAGTGGAGGGACAGGGGACGACGAGCAGTACTTC. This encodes CASGGTGDDEQYF.

The CDR3 loop reads CASSVTENTEAFF. CDR3 in DNA: TGTGCCAGCAGCGTGACAGAGAACACTGAAGCTTTCTTT. The V gene is TRBV7-9, the J gene TRBJ1-1, with a weak D call TRBD1 (5 bases). CDR1 is SEHNR, CDR2 FQNEAQ, per germline (reference sequence). The CDR3 consists of 13 residues. Trimming removed 5 bases from V and 1 base from J, with 8 bases in between. Full variable domain (missing parts from reference TRBV7-9 and TRBJ1-1): DTGVSQNPRHKITKRGQNVTFRCDPISEHNRLYWYRQTLGQGPEFLTYFQNEAQLEKSRLLSDRFSAERPKGSFSTLEIQRTEQGDSAMYLCASSVTENTEAFFGQGTRLTVV.

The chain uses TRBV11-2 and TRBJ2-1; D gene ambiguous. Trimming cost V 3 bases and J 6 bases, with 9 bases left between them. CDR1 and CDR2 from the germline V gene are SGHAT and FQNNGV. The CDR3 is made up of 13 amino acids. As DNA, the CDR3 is TGTGCCAGCAGCTTGCGAACTCCCAATGAGCAGTTCTTC. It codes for CASSLRTPNEQFF.

CDR3 DNA: TGTGCCAGCAGCGTAGTGGGCAACTACAATGAGCAGTTCTTC. As protein: CASSVVGNYNEQFF. The J gene is TRBJ2-1, the V gene TRBV9; D unclear. Germline lookup yields CDR1 SGDLS and CDR2 YYNGEE. This CDR3 has 14 residues. V lost 0 bases and J lost 3, with 7 bases in between.

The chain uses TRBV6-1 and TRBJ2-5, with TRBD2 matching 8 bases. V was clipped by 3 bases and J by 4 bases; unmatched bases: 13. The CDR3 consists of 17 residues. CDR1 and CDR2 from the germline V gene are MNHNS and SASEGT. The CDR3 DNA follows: TGTGCCAGCAGTGAGGCTCCACTAGCGGCGGTAACAGAGACCCAGTACTTC. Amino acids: CASSEAPLAAVTETQYF.

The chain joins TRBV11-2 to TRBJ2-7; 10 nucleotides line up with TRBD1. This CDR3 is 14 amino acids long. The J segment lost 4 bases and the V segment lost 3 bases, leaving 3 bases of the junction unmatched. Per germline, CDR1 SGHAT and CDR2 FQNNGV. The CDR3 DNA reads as TGTGCCAGCAGCTTCGGGACAGGGGTATACGAGCAGTACTTC. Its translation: CASSFGTGVYEQYF.

The CDR3 is CASSILGHRDREEAFF. In nucleotides, the CDR3 is TGTGCCAGTAGTATCCTGGGGCACCGAGACAGGGAAGAAGCTTTCTTT. The chain employs TRBV19 and TRBJ1-1; the match to TRBD1 covers 7 bases. The V and J ends lost 3 bases and 8 bases, in that order; junction bases with no gene match: 15. Germline values: CDR1 LNHDA, CDR2 SQIVND (reference sequence). The CDR3 has 16 amino acids. The variable domain in full, with the rest retrieved from reference TRBV19 and TRBJ1-1, is DGGITQSPKYLFRKEGQNVTLSCEQNLNHDAMYWYRQDPGQGLRLIYYSQIVNDFQKGDIAEGYSVSREKKESFPLTVTSAQKNPTAFYLCASSILGHRDREEAFFGQGTRLTVV.